This T cell receptor (beta chain) was found in a study of response to subunit inactivated influenza vaccine. V lost 7 bases, J lost 1 base, and 11 bases stayed unmatched. Per the germline V gene, CDR1 is SGHAT and CDR2 is FQNNGV. The CDR3 extends over 17 amino acids. TCRdb re-called the RT-PCR reads through MiXCR, storing one row per CDR3 protein. This sample has 500,000 or so distinct CDR3 sequences, with 9.5% to 12% found just once. The rearrangement links TRBV11-2 to TRBJ2-2; 8 bases line up with TRBD1. This receptor was identified in a man in his fifties or sixties who received an inactivated influenza vaccine. The sequencing here drew on PBMCs from blood, taken roughly 46 days after vaccination. The CDR3 bases are TGTGCCAGCATCTCAGGGACAGGAAAAATGAACACCGGGGAGCTGTTTTTT. Amino acid sequence: CASISGTGKMNTGELFF.